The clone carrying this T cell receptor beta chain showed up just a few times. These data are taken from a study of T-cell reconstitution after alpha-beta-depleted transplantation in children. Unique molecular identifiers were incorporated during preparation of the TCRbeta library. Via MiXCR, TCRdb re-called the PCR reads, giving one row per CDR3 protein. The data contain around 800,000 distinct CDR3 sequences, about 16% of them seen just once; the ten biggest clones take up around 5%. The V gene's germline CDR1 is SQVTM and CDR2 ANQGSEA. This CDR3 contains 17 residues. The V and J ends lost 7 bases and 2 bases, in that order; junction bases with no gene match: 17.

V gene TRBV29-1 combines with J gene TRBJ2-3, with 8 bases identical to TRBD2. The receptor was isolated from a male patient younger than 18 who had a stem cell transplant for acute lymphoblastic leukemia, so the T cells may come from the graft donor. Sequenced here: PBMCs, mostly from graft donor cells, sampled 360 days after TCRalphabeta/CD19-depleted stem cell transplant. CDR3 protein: CSAWAGRTSSFTDTQYF. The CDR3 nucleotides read TGCAGCGCCTGGGCCGGCAGGACTAGCAGTTTCACAGATACGCAGTATTTT.